Shown below are 27 T cell receptor beta chains from a single sample sequenced in a study of cytomegalovirus exposure and HLA in healthy donors. Researchers ran the PCR with 60 Vbeta and 13 Jbeta primers. This table comes from immunoSEQ multiplex PCR, and its TCRdb copy is limited to in-frame clones, with some not included. The sample records about 88,000 clones, 90% being singletons. The sequencing sample was made of PBMCs. The origin of the receptors is a man aged 18 to 30 in good health and CMV-seronegative.

The genes are TRBV9 and TRBJ2-7; D perhaps matches TRBD1 (6 bases). Germline V gene data show CDR1 as SGDLS and CDR2 as YYNGEE. The CDR3 is 15 amino acids. The V and J ends lost 4 bases and 0 bases respectively, with 14 bases between them. Written as DNA, the CDR3 is TGTGCCAGCAGCCCAACCGAACAGGGCTCCTACGAGCAGTACTTC. Protein product: CASSPTEQGSYEQYF. The whole variable domain, remainder taken from reference TRBV9 and TRBJ2-7, is DSGVTQTPKHLITATGQRVTLRCSPRSGDLSVYWYQQSLDQGLQFLIQYYNGEERAKGNILERFSAQQFPDLHSELNLSSLELGDSALYFCASSPTEQGSYEQYFGPGTRLTVT.

The chain carries TRBV4-1 and TRBJ2-5, with D possibly being TRBD2 (5 bases). CDR1 and CDR2 (germline): MGHRA, YSYEKL. Trimming took off 1 base at V and 2 bases at J, with 11 bases between the two ends. The CDR3 sequence is 15 residues long. The CDR3 here is CASSQVVGKQETQYF. Written as DNA, the CDR3 is TGCGCCAGCAGCCAAGTTGTCGGGAAACAAGAGACCCAGTACTTC.

This rearrangement joins TRBV18 to TRBJ2-7, with D maybe TRBD1 (6 bases). Trimming cost V 4 bases and J 7 bases, with 14 bases left between them. The V gene's germline CDR1 is KGHSH and CDR2 LQKENI. The length of the CDR3 is 13 residues. CDR3 loop: CASSRGPGREQYF. CDR3 DNA: TGTGCCAGCTCACGGGGGCCAGGGAGAGAGCAGTACTTC.

This chain connects TRBV7-2 to TRBJ2-3; D is possibly TRBD2 (6 bases). The V end lost 0 bases, the J end lost 1 base, and 11 bases lay between the germline ends. Germline V gives CDR1 SGHTA, CDR2 FQGNSA. This CDR3 region has 16 residues. For the CDR3, the DNA is TGTGCCAGCAGCTTAGCTAGCGGTGGGGGCACAGATACGCAGTATTTT. It translates to CASSLASGGGTDTQYF.

The genes are TRBV6-1 and TRBJ1-6; 9 bases map to TRBD1. Losses at the gene ends were 2 bases for V and 9 bases for J; bases not matched to a gene: 8. The CDR3 sequence is 16 residues long. Germline V lookup: CDR1 MNHNS, CDR2 SASEGT. The CDR3 sequence: CASSERVGTGPSPLHF. In nucleotides, the CDR3 is TGTGCCAGCAGTGAAAGGGTTGGGACAGGGCCTTCACCCCTCCACTTT.

The chain combines TRBV28 with TRBJ1-2; TRBD1 agrees at 9 bases. The junction had 8 bases not matched to a gene; V was cut back by 5 bases and J by 4 bases. CDR3 length: 15 residues. The germline V gene encodes CDR1 MDHEN and CDR2 SYDVKM. CDR3 nucleotide sequence: TGTGCCAGCAGTAGTTGGACAGGGGTGATCTATGGCTACACCTTC. Its translation: CASSSWTGVIYGYTF.

The chain has TRBV20-1 and TRBJ1-5; the D is unclear. The V gene's germline CDR1 is DFQATT and CDR2 SNEGSKA (reference sequence). Trimming removed 3 bases at V and 7 bases at J, with 7 bases between. This CDR3 is built from 11 residues. The CDR3 region has the DNA TGCAGTGCTAGGGGCGGGCAGCCCCAGCATTTT. Translated, it gives CSARGGQPQHF.

This chain uses TRBV25-1 with TRBJ2-3; maybe TRBD2 (5 bases). The germline V and J ends were trimmed by 6 bases and 8 bases, with 27 bases remaining between them. The germline V gene encodes CDR1 MGHDK and CDR2 SYGVNS. This CDR3 comprises 17 residues. CDR3 residues: CASSWRVRTLERSTQYF. The CDR3 coding sequence is TGTGCCAGCAGCTGGCGGGTCCGCACTCTCGAGAGGTCTACGCAGTATTTT.

The CDR3 bases are TGTGCCAGTAGTCGAGAGGGATACAATCAGCCCCAGCATTTT. It is translated as CASSREGYNQPQHF. The chain combines TRBV19 with TRBJ1-5; D ambiguous. Deletions cut 5 bases from V and 3 bases from J, with 11 bases between. Germline V gives CDR1 LNHDA, CDR2 SQIVND (reference sequence). The CDR3 sequence is 14 residues long.

The chain joins TRBV7-2 to TRBJ2-5, with 12 bases matching TRBD1. Germline V gene sequence: CDR1 SGHTA, CDR2 FQGNSA. The CDR3 runs to 17 residues. The V and J ends lost 1 base and 6 bases, in that order; junction bases with no gene match: 9. CDR3 in amino acids: CASSLVVTGQGAKTQYF. The CDR3 DNA follows: TGTGCCAGCAGCTTAGTTGTTACGGGACAGGGGGCGAAGACCCAGTACTTC.

The chain employs TRBV5-1 and TRBJ2-7; D remains ambiguous. The CDR3 loop spans 13 amino acids. The germline V gene has CDR1 SGHRS and CDR2 YFSETQ. Trimming cost V 1 base and J 2 bases, with 7 bases left between them. CDR3 residues: CASSLRGTYEQYF. The DNA of the CDR3 is TGCGCCAGCAGCTTGCGAGGTACCTACGAGCAGTACTTC.

The chain has TRBV7-6 and TRBJ2-5; 7 nucleotides line up with TRBD2. Trimming cost V 2 bases and J 5 bases; bases outside gene matches: 11. The CDR3 sequence is 16 residues long. Germline V lookup: CDR1 SGHVS, CDR2 FNYEAQ. CDR3 in amino acids: CASSLPNGGGEETQYF. The DNA for the CDR3 is TGTGCCAGCAGCTTACCCAACGGTGGGGGGGAGGAGACCCAGTACTTC.

This rearrangement joins TRBV7-2 to TRBJ1-2; 7 bases map to TRBD1. J was trimmed by 6 bases and V by 4 bases; bases with no gene match: 8. Per germline, CDR1 SGHTA and CDR2 FQGNSA. CDR3 length equals 14 residues. The CDR3: CASSSYGQDNGYTF. Here the CDR3 DNA reads TGTGCCAGCAGCTCGTACGGACAGGATAATGGCTACACCTTC.

The V and J genes are TRBV19 and TRBJ1-5; D may be TRBD1 (6 bases). CDR1 is LNHDA, CDR2 SQIVND, per germline (reference sequence). Trimming left V 3 bases short and J 6 bases short, with 6 bases between. CDR3 length: 12 amino acids. CDR3 protein: CASSIRGQPQHF. As DNA, the CDR3 is TGTGCCAGTAGTATCAGGGGTCAGCCCCAGCATTTT. The complete variable domain, with remaining parts taken from reference TRBV19 and TRBJ1-5, reads DGGITQSPKYLFRKEGQNVTLSCEQNLNHDAMYWYRQDPGQGLRLIYYSQIVNDFQKGDIAEGYSVSREKKESFPLTVTSAQKNPTAFYLCASSIRGQPQHFGDGTRLSIL.

J is TRBJ2-7 and V is TRBV6-1, with 8 bases identical to TRBD1. The CDR3 runs 15 residues. Trimming took 8 bases from V and 9 from J; bases not matched to a gene: 18. The germline V gene encodes CDR1 MNHNS and CDR2 SASEGT. CDR3 loop: CASWDIGQGLFAQYF. In DNA, the CDR3 is TGTGCCAGCTGGGACATTGGACAGGGTCTTTTTGCGCAGTACTTC.

This chain joins TRBV27 and TRBJ2-5; TRBD1 aligns across 9 bases. Germline V gene lookup returns CDR1 MNHEY and CDR2 SMNVEV (reference sequence). V lost 6 bases and J lost 5; bases outside the gene matches: 7. This CDR3 is 14 amino acids long. The CDR3 region is CASSLQGAWETQYF. The DNA for the CDR3 is TGTGCCAGCAGCTTACAGGGGGCTTGGGAGACCCAGTACTTC.

The V and J genes are TRBV7-2 and TRBJ1-5; 7 nucleotides agree with TRBD1. The V and J ends lost 1 base and 1 base, in that order; junction bases with no gene match: 4. Per germline, CDR1 SGHTA and CDR2 FQGNSA. This CDR3 comprises 16 residues. The CDR3 spells CASSLGQGQSNQPQHF. The CDR3 DNA reads TGTGCCAGCAGCTTAGGCCAGGGACAGAGCAATCAGCCCCAGCATTTT.

The chain uses TRBV27 and TRBJ2-1; 9 bases are shared with TRBD1. The CDR3 totals 15 residues. Germline V CDR1 and CDR2: MNHEY, SMNVEV (reference sequence). Trimming cost V 6 bases and J 12 bases; bases outside gene matches: 15. This CDR3 reads CASRSNPLGTGRQFF. CDR3 nucleotides: TGTGCCAGCAGATCCAATCCACTAGGGACAGGGAGGCAGTTCTTC.

This chain links TRBV28 with TRBJ1-4; tentative D call: TRBD1 (6 bases). Germline V gene data show CDR1 as MDHEN and CDR2 as SYDVKM. Deletions cut 4 bases from V and 8 bases from J, with 17 bases between. The CDR3 has 15 residues. CDR3 protein: CASSSPGGRREKLFF. In DNA form, the CDR3 reads TGTGCCAGCAGTTCTCCCGGGGGGCGACGCGAAAAACTGTTTTTT.

This clone was recorded only once. This chain joins TRBV5-1 and TRBJ1-2; no definite D call. Trimming stripped 0 bases from V and 4 bases from J, with 13 bases between. This CDR3 comprises 15 residues. Per the germline V gene, CDR1 is SGHRS and CDR2 is YFSETQ. DNA of the CDR3: TGCGCCAGCAGCTTGGGCACGGGTTCTGGCTATGGCTACACCTTC. Its protein product is CASSLGTGSGYGYTF.

This clone was seen only a few times. The gene calls are TRBV19 and TRBJ1-1; D is unresolved. Per germline, CDR1 LNHDA and CDR2 SQIVND (reference sequence). The CDR3 is 16 amino acids. V lost 4 bases and J 0 bases, leaving 15 bases between the germline ends. The CDR3 coding sequence is TGTGCCAGTAGTACGCCCGGTTCGCCCATGAACACTGAAGCTTTCTTT. Its protein is CASSTPGSPMNTEAFF.

The chain combines TRBV15 with TRBJ2-7; the match to TRBD1 covers 8 bases. Germline-derived CDR1 and CDR2 are LNHNV and YYDKDF (reference sequence). The CDR3 is 14 residues long. The V gene end was trimmed by 3 bases and the J gene end by 3 bases; junction bases not matched to a gene: 4. The CDR3 DNA is TGTGCCACCAGCAGGACAGGGGCCATCTACGAGCAGTACTTC. It specifies CATSRTGAIYEQYF. Combining the CDR3 with reference TRBV15 and TRBJ2-7 gives the whole variable domain DAMVIQNPRYQVTQFGKPVTLSCSQTLNHNVMYWYQQKSSQAPKLLFHYYDKDFNNEADTPDNFQSRRPNTSFCFLDIRSPGLGDTAMYLCATSRTGAIYEQYFGPGTRLTVT.

V usage is TRBV28 and J usage is TRBJ1-4; possibly TRBD1 for D (6 bases). This CDR3 has 14 amino acids. The V gene lost 6 bases and the J gene lost 7 bases, with 15 bases spanning the gap. Germline V gives CDR1 MDHEN, CDR2 SYDVKM. The CDR3 nucleotides are TGTGCCAGCAGCTTACAGGGTATGGTTGAAAAACTGTTTTTT. Translated: CASSLQGMVEKLFF.

The rearrangement joins TRBV30 to TRBJ2-7; 11 bases fit TRBD2. Per the germline V gene, CDR1 is GTSNPN and CDR2 is SVGIG (reference sequence). V was pared by 2 bases and J by 0 bases, with 3 bases of the junction left unmatched. This CDR3 has 15 amino acids. CDR3 bases: TGTGCCTGGAGTACGGGACTAGCGGTCTCCTACGAGCAGTACTTC. Translation gives CAWSTGLAVSYEQYF.

This clone was recorded a few times. The chain joins TRBV5-4 to TRBJ1-2; 10 bases are shared with TRBD1. The trim removed 4 bases at V and 8 bases at J, leaving 5 bases unmatched. The germline CDR1 and CDR2 sequences are SGHNT and YYREEE (reference sequence). The CDR3 is made up of 13 amino acids. CDR3 sequence: CASSPDRGQGYTF. The DNA of the CDR3 is TGTGCCAGCAGCCCCGACAGGGGGCAAGGCTACACCTTC.

V and J are TRBV12-5 and TRBJ1-1; the match to TRBD1 covers 10 bases. V trimming: 6 bases; J trimming: 6 bases; junction bases outside the gene matches: 7. The V gene's germline CDR1 is LGHNT and CDR2 FRNRAP. This CDR3 is built from 14 residues. The CDR3 DNA follows: TGTGCTAGTGGAAACCGGGACAGGGGCTCTGAAGCTTTCTTT. Protein: CASGNRDRGSEAFF.

The chain uses TRBV27 and TRBJ2-3, with TRBD1 matching 11 bases. This CDR3 region has 16 residues. CDR1 and CDR2 from the germline V gene are MNHEY and SMNVEV (reference sequence). V trimming: 7 bases; J trimming: 3 bases; junction bases outside the gene matches: 9. CDR3 nucleotide sequence: TGTGCCAGCACCAGGCGACGGGACAGGGGGACAGATACGCAGTATTTT. As protein: CASTRRRDRGTDTQYF.